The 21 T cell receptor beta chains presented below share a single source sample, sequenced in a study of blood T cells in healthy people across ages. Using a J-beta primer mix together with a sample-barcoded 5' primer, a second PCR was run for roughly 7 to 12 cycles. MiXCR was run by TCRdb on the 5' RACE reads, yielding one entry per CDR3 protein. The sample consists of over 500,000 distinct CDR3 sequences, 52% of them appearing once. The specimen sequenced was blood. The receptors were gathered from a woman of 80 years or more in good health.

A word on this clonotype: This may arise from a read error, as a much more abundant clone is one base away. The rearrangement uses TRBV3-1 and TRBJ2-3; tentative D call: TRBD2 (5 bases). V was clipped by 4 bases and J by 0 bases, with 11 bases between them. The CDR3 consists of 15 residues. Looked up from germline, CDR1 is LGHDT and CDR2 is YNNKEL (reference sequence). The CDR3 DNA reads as TGTGCCAGCAGCCGAGCGGAAACTAGCACAGATACGCAGTATTTT. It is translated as CASSRAETSTDTQYF.

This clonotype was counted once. As DNA, the CDR3 is TGTGCCACCAGCAGAGGCAGAGGTCGCACAGATACGCAGTATTTT. Translating it yields CATSRGRGRTDTQYF. The chain couples TRBV15 to TRBJ2-3; D is undetermined. Germline CDR1 and CDR2: LNHNV and YYDKDF (reference sequence). The CDR3 runs to 15 residues. With 1 base removed from V and 1 base from J, the gap between germline ends came to 9 bases.

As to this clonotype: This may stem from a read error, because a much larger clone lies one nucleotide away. In DNA, the CDR3 is TGTGCCAACAGCCGGGACGGGTATCCCCTCCACTTT. This translates into CANSRDGYPLHF. The V call is TRBV4-2, the J call TRBJ1-6; possible D gene TRBD1, 5 bases. This CDR3 spans 12 amino acids. The germline V gene has CDR1 LGHNA and CDR2 YNFKEQ.

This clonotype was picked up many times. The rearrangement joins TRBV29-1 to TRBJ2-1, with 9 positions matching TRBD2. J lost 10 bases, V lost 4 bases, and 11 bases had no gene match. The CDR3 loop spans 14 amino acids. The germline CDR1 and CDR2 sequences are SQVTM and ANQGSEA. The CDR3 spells CSVANSGRPREQFF. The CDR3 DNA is TGCAGCGTTGCGAATAGCGGGAGACCTAGGGAGCAGTTCTTC.

The CDR3: CASSLWQGRGLSSGANVLTF. The CDR3 region has the DNA TGTGCCAGCAGTTTATGGCAGGGGCGCGGATTGAGCTCTGGGGCCAACGTCCTGACTTTC. This sequence joins TRBV12-3 or TRBV12-4 and TRBJ2-6; a weak D match, TRBD1 (6 bases). Trimming cost V 2 bases and J 0 bases, with 20 bases left between them. This CDR3 is 20 amino acids long.

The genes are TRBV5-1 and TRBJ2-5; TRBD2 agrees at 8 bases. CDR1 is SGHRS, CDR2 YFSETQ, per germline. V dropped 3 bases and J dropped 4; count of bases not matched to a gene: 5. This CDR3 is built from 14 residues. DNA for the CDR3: TGCGCCAGCAGCTCGAACGGGGGGGCAGAGACCCAGTACTTC. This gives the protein CASSSNGGAETQYF.

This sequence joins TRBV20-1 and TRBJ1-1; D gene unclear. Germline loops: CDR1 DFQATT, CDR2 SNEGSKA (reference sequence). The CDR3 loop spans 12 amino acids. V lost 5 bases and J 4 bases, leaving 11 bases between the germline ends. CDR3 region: CSAAKSGTEAFF. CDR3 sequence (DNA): TGCAGTGCTGCGAAAAGTGGCACTGAAGCTTTCTTT.

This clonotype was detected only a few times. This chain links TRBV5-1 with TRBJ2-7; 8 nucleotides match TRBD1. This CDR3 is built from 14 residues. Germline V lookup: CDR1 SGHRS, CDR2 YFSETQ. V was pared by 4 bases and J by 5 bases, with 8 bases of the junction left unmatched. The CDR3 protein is CASSGGQGMNEQYF. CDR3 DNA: TGCGCCAGCAGCGGAGGACAGGGAATGAACGAGCAGTACTTC.

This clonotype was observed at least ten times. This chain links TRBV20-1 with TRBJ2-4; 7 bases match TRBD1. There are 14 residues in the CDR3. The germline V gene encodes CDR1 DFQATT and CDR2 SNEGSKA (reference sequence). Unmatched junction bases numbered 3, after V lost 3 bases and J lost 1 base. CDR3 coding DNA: TGCAGTGCTAGCAAGGGGGCGGCCAAAAACATTCAGTACTTC. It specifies CSASKGAAKNIQYF.

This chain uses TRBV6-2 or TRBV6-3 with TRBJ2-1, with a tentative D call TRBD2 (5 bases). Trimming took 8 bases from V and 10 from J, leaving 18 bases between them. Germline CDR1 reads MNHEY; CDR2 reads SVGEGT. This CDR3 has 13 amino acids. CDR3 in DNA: TGTGCCAGCGGAACTAGTGGCTCCAGCGAGCAGTTCTTC. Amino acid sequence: CASGTSGSSEQFF.

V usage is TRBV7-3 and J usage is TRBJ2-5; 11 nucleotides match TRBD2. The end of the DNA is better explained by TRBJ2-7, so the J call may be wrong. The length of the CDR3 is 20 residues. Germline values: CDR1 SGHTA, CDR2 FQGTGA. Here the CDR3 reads CASSLMDARGLAAQAYEQYF. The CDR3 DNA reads TGTGCCAGCAGCTTAATGGATGCACGGGGACTAGCGGCCCAAGCCTACGAGCAGTACTTC.

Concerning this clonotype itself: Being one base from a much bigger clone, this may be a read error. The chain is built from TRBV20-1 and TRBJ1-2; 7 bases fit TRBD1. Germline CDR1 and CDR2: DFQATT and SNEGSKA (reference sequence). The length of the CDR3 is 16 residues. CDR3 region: CSAPRDRAEGDYGHTF. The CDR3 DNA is TGCAGTGCTCCGAGAGACAGGGCAGAGGGGGACTATGGCCACACCTTC.

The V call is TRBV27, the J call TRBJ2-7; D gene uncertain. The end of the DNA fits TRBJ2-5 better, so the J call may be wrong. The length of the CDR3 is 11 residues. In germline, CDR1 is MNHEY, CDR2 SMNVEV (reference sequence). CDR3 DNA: TGTGCCACCGGGTCGTTAGGGACCCAGTACTTC. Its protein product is CATGSLGTQYF.

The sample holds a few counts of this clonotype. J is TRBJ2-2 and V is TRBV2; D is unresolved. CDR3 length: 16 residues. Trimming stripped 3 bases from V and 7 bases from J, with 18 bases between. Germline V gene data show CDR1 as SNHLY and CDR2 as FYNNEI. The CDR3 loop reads CASSDSRFALVGELFF. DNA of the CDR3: TGTGCCAGCAGTGACTCAAGATTCGCGCTTGTCGGGGAGCTGTTTTTT.

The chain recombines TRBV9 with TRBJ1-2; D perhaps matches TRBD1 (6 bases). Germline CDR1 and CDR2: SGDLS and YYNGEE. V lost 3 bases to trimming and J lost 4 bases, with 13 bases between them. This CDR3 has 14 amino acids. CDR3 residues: CASSETGLGYGYTF. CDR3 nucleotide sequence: TGTGCCAGCAGCGAAACAGGGCTTGGCTATGGCTACACCTTC.

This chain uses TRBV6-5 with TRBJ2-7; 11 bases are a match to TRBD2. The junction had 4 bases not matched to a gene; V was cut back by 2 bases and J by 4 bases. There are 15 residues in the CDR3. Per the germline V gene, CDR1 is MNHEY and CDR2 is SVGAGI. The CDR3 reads CASSYDGTSGYEQYF. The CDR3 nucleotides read TGTGCCAGCAGTTACGATGGGACTAGCGGTTACGAGCAGTACTTC.

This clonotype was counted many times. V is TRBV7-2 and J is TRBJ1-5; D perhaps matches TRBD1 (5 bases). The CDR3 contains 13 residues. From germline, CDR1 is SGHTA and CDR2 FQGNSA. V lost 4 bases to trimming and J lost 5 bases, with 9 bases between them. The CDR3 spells CASSSGPDQPQHF. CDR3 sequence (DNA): TGTGCCAGCAGCTCGGGGCCGGATCAGCCCCAGCATTTT.

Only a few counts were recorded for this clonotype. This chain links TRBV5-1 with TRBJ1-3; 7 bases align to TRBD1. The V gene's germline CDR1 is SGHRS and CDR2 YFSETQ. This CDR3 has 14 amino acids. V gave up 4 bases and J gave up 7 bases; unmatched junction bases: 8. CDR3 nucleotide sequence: TGCGCCAGCAGCACAGGGGATATAAGCAACACCATATATTTT. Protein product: CASSTGDISNTIYF.

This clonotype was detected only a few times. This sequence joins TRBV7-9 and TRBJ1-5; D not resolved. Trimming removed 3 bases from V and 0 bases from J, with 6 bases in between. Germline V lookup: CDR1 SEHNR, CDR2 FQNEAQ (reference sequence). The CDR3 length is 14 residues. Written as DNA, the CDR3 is TGTGCCAGCAGCTTGTCCAATAGCAATCAGCCCCAGCATTTT. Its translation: CASSLSNSNQPQHF. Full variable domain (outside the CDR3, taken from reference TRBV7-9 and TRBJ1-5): DTGVSQNPRHKITKRGQNVTFRCDPISEHNRLYWYRQTLGQGPEFLTYFQNEAQLEKSRLLSDRFSAERPKGSFSTLEIQRTEQGDSAMYLCASSLSNSNQPQHFGDGTRLSIL.

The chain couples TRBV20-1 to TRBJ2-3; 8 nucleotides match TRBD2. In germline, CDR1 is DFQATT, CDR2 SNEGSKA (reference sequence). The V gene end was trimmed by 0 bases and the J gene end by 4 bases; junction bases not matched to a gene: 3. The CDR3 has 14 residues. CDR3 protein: CSARDGGVPDTQYF. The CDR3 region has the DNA TGCAGTGCTAGAGACGGGGGGGTCCCAGATACGCAGTATTTT.

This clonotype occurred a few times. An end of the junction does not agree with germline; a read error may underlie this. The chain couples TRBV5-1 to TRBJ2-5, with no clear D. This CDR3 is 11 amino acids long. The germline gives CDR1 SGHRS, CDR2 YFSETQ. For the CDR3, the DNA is TGCGCCAGCAGCTTAGGAGAGACCCTGTACTTC. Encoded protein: CASSLGETLYF.